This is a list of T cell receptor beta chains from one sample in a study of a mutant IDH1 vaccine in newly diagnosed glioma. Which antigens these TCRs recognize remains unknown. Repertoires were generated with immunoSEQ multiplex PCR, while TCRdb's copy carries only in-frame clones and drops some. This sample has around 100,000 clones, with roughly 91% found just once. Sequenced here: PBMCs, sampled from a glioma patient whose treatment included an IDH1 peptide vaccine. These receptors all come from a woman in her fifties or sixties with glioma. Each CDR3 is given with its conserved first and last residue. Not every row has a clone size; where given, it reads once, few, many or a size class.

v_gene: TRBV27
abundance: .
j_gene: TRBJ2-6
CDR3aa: CASSLDGTAGGLGANVLTF

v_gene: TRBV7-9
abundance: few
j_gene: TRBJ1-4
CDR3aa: CASSPTENEKLFF

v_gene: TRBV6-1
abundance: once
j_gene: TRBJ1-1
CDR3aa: CASTGQGGMNTEAFF

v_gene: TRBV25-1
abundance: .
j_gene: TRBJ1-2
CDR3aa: CASTIGSAGYTF

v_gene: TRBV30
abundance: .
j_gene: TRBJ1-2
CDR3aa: CAWSVGLGENYGYTF

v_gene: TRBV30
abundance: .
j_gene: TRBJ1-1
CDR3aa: CAWTDLMNTEAFF

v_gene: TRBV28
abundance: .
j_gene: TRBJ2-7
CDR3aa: CASSFRDRGYEQYF

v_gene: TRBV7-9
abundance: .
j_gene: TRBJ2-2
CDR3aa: CASSLVGPNTGELFF

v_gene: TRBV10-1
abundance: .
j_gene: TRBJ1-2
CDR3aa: CASNPYYTF

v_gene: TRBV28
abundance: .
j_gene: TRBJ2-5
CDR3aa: CASSLSKTPRETQYF